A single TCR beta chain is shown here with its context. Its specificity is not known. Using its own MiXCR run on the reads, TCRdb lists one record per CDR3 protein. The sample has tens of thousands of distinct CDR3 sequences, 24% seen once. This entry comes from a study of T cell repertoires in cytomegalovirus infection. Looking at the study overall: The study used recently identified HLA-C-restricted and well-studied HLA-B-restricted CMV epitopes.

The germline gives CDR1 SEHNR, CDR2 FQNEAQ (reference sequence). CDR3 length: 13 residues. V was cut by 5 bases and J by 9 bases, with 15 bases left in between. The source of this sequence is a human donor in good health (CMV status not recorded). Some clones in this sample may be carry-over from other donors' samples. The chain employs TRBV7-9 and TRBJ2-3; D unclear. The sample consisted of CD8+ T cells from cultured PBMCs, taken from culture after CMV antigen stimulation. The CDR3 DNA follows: TGTGCCAGCAGCCTCCACGGGCCCGGGACGCAGTATTTT. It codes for CASSLHGPGTQYF.